One sample yielded the 7 T cell receptor beta chains listed below, sequenced in a study of response to subunit inactivated influenza vaccine. TCRdb called the RT-PCR reads again in MiXCR, with one record for every CDR3 protein. The data contain approximately 530,000 distinct CDR3 sequences, 7.6% of them singletons. The input for sequencing was PBMCs from blood, taken 23 to 25 months after vaccination. These receptor sequences come from a man in his fifties or sixties who received an inactivated influenza vaccine.

This clonotype was observed a few times. V and J are TRBV6-2 or TRBV6-3 and TRBJ2-5; 14 nucleotides match TRBD2. CDR3 length: 15 residues. V trimming: 6 bases; J trimming: 3 bases; junction bases outside the gene matches: 3. Germline-derived CDR1 and CDR2 are MNHEY and SVGEGT. In DNA form, the CDR3 reads TGTGCCAGCAGGCCGGGACTAGCGGGGGAAGAGACCCAGTACTTC. Translated, it gives CASRPGLAGEETQYF.

This clonotype was picked up a small number of times. A much larger clone is a single base away; this may be a read error. V usage is TRBV4-2 and J usage is TRBJ2-1, with 14 bases identical to TRBD2. The CDR3 length is 15 residues. The V gene end was trimmed by 1 base and the J gene end by 7 bases; junction bases not matched to a gene: 0. Germline V gene lookup returns CDR1 LGHNA and CDR2 YNFKEQ. The CDR3 loop is CASSQGTSGRNEQFF. Written as DNA, the CDR3 is TGTGCCAGCAGCCAAGGGACTAGCGGGAGGAATGAGCAGTTCTTC.

The chain has TRBV7-2 and TRBJ1-4; D is undetermined. The CDR3 covers 14 residues. Germline CDR1 reads SGHTA; CDR2 reads FQGNSA. Trimming removed 5 bases from V and 5 bases from J, with 12 bases in between. The CDR3 bases are TGTGCCAGCAGCCCCGACGGGGTAAATGAAAAACTGTTTTTT. This codes for CASSPDGVNEKLFF. The whole variable domain, remainder taken from reference TRBV7-2 and TRBJ1-4, is GAGVSQSPSNKVTEKGKDVELRCDPISGHTALYWYRQSLGQGLEFLIYFQGNSAPDKSGLPSDRFSAERTGGSVSTLTIQRTQQEDSAVYLCASSPDGVNEKLFFGSGTQLSVL.

A few counts support this clonotype. The chain combines TRBV6-5 with TRBJ1-1; D is possibly TRBD1 (5 bases). The CDR3 is 14 amino acids. Trimming shortened V by 0 bases and J by 3 bases, and 8 bases separated the two germline ends. Germline CDR1 MNHEY, CDR2 SVGAGI. The CDR3 is CASSYSPRDTEAFF. The CDR3 DNA reads as TGTGCCAGCAGTTACTCGCCCAGGGACACTGAAGCTTTCTTT.

About this clonotype itself: The junction departs from the called germline gene at one end, perhaps through a read error. The chain employs TRBV24-1 and TRBJ2-2; the match to TRBD2 covers 10 bases. Germline CDR1 is KGHDR and CDR2 is SFDVKD. CDR3 length: 21 residues. The CDR3 region is CAASDSPPSGRGFKMAGELFF. The CDR3 DNA sequence: TGTGCCGCCAGTGATTCCCCCCCTAGCGGGAGAGGGTTCAAGATGGCCGGGGAGCTGTTTTTT.

This clonotype was found many times. The chain links TRBV27 to TRBJ2-1; D is perhaps TRBD1 or TRBD2 (5 bases each). V dropped 2 bases and J dropped 3 bases, with 8 bases sitting between them. Germline values: CDR1 MNHEY, CDR2 SMNVEV (reference sequence). There are 14 residues in the CDR3. This CDR3 reads CASSLGGVYNEQFF. CDR3 coding DNA: TGTGCCAGCAGTTTAGGGGGAGTCTACAATGAGCAGTTCTTC.

The V call is TRBV20-1, the J call TRBJ2-2, with TRBD1 matching 7 bases. CDR1 and CDR2 (germline): DFQATT, SNEGSKA (reference sequence). V dropped 6 bases and J dropped 4; count of bases not matched to a gene: 14. The CDR3 contains 16 residues. CDR3 DNA sequence: TGCAGTGCACTTAGGACAGGCACGTTGAGCACCGGGGAGCTGTTTTTT. Protein: CSALRTGTLSTGELFF.